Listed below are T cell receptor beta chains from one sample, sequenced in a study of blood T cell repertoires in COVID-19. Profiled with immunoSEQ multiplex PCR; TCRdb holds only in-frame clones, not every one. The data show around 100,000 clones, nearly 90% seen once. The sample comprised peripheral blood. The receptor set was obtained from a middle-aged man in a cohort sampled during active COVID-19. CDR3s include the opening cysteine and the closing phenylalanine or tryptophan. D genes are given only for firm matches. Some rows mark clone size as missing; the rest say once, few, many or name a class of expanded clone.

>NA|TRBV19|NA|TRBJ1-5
TGTGCCAGTAAGGGCGGACATAGCAATCAGCCCCAGCATTTT
CASKGGHSNQPQHF
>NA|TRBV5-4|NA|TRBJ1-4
TGTGCCAGCAGCTTGGGAGGGATGATCAAGGAAAAACTGTTTTTT
CASSLGGMIKEKLFF
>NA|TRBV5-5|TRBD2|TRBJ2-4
TGTGCCAGCAGCCCCCGACTAGCGGGGGAGGACATTCAGTACTTC
CASSPRLAGEDIQYF
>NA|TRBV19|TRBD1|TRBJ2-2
TGTGCCAGTAGCCGAGGGACAGGGTCGAGCACCGGGGAGCTGTTTTTT
CASSRGTGSSTGELFF
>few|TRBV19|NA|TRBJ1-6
TGTGCCAGTAGTCCTGTGGGGCCTAATTCACCCCTCCACTTT
CASSPVGPNSPLHF
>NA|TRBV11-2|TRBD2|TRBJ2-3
TGTGCCAGCAGCTTAGACCGCGGGGGTCGCACAGATACGCAGTATTTT
CASSLDRGGRTDTQYF
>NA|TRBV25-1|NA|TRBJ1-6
TGTGCCAGCAGTGCCCTCTCAGGGGATTCACCCCTCCACTTT
CASSALSGDSPLHF
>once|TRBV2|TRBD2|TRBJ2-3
TGTGCCAGCAGTACTAGACTAGCGGGCCTCACAGATACGCAGTATTTT
CASSTRLAGLTDTQYF
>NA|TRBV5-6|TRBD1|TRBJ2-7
TGTGCCAGCAGCGGCCGGGACAGCTCCTACGAGCAGTACTTC
CASSGRDSSYEQYF
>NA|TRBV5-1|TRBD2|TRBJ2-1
TGCGCCAGCAGCCCCACGGTGGGACTAGCTTCCGATGAGCAGTTCTTC
CASSPTVGLASDEQFF
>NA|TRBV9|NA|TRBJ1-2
TGTGCCAGCAGCTCTCAATCGGGTTACACCTTC
CASSSQSGYTF
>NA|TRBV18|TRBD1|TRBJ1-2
TGTGCCAGCCTATTTTCCGGGACAGGGCATGCAAATGGCTACACCTTC
CASLFSGTGHANGYTF
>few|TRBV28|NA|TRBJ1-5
TGTGCCAGCAACGGGACACCCAAGGTGAGTCAGCCCCAGCATTTT
CASNGTPKVSQPQHF
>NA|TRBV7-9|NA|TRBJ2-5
TGTGCCAGCAGCCTCGTCAGAAACCAAGAGACCCAGTACTTC
CASSLVRNQETQYF
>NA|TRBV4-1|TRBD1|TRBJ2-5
TGCGCCAGCAGCCAGGGGACAGGGGGCGGCTCCATCCGAGAGACCCAGTACTTC
CASSQGTGGGSIRETQYF
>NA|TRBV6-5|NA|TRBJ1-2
TGTGCCAGTTTCGTCGGCGGCTTTAGTCGCTACACCTTC
CASFVGGFSRYTF
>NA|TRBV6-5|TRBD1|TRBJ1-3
TGTGCCAGCACTTCCCCCCGGGACAGCGGAAACACCATATATTTT
CASTSPRDSGNTIYF
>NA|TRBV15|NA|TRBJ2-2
TGTGCCACCAGGGGTACAGGGAACACCGGGGAGCTGTTTTTT
CATRGTGNTGELFF
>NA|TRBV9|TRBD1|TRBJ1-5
TGTGCCAGCAGCGTACAGGGGGCAGGCAATCAGCCCCAGCATTTT
CASSVQGAGNQPQHF
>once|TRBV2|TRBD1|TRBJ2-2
TGTGCCAGCAGAACCAGGGGGCTTGACACCGGGGAGCTGTTTTTT
CASRTRGLDTGELFF
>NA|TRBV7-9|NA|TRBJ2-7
TGTGCCAGCAGCCGATCAGGGCAACGTGGAAACGAGCAGTACTTC
CASSRSGQRGNEQYF
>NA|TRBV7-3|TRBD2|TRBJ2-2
TGTGCCAGCAGCTTAAGGGCGGGGGGCACCGGGGAGCTGTTTTTT
CASSLRAGGTGELFF
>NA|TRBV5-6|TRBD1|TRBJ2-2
TGTGCCAGCAGCTTAGGGTACACAGGGGTAAAGCTGTTTTTT
CASSLGYTGVKLFF
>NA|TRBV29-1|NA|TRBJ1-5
TGCAGCGTTGTCGAGGGAGGTCAGCCCCAGCATTTT
CSVVEGGQPQHF
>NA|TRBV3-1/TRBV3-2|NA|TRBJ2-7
TGTGCCAGCAGCCAAGAGACAGCTGGCTCCTACGAGCAGTACTTC
CASSQETAGSYEQYF
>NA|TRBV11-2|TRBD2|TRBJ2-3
TGTGCCAGCAGCTTAACCGGGGGGGGCACGGATACGCAGTATTTT
CASSLTGGGTDTQYF
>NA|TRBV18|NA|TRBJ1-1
TGTGCCAGCTCACCGCGGGGGGCGGGTTCCACTGAAGCTTTCTTT
CASSPRGAGSTEAFF
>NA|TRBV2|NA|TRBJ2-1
TGTGCCAGCAGTGTCTTCGTCTACAATGAGCAGTTCTTC
CASSVFVYNEQFF
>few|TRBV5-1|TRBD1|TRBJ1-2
TGCGCCAGCAGCCCAGGAGGGACAGGAGGTGGCTACACCTTC
CASSPGGTGGGYTF
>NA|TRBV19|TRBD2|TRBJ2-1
TGTGCCAGTACATGGGGGGGGGCCTACAATGAGCAGTTCTTC
CASTWGGAYNEQFF
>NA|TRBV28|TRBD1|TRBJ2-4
TGTGCCAGCACCACCGCCGGGACAGGGGGCTTCGGCATTCAGTACTTC
CASTTAGTGGFGIQYF
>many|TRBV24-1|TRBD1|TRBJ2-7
TGTGCCACCAGTAAATCCGGGACAGGGGGCGTCGAGCAGTACTTC
CATSKSGTGGVEQYF
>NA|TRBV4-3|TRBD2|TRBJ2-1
TGCGCCAGCAGCCAAGATCTTCTGCGCGGGGGCTACAATGAGCAGTTCTTC
CASSQDLLRGGYNEQFF
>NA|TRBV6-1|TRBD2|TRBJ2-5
TGTGCCAGCAGTGAAGGCGGGGGGCGCTGGGAGACCCAGTACTTC
CASSEGGGRWETQYF
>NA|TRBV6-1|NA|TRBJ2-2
TGTGCCAGCAGTGAATTCGGGGGTTACACTCCGAACACCGGGGAGCTGTTTTTT
CASSEFGGYTPNTGELFF
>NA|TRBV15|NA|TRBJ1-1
TGTGCCACCAGCATCGGGTCGAACACTGAAGCTTTCTTT
CATSIGSNTEAFF
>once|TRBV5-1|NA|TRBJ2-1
TGCGCCAGCAGCTTGGGTGGATCGGGCTACAATGAGCAGTTCTTC
CASSLGGSGYNEQFF
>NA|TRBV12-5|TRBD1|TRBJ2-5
TGTGCTAGTGGTTTACAGGGGGAGACCCAGTACTTC
CASGLQGETQYF
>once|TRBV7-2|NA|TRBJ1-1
TGTGCCAGCAGCTTAGCGCGGGGGGGCAGAAAAGCTTTCTTT
CASSLARGGRKAFF
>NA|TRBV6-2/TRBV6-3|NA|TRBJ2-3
TGTGCCAGCAGTTACGCGGGGAGTGTTACGCAGTATTTT
CASSYAGSVTQYF
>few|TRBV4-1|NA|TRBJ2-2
TGCGCCAGCAGGCTCGACAGATTCACCGGGGAGCTGTTTTTT
CASRLDRFTGELFF
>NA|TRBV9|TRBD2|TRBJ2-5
TGTGCCAGCAGCGTAGGAATGAGGACTAGCGGGGGGGCCCAGGAGACCCAGTACTTC
CASSVGMRTSGGAQETQYF
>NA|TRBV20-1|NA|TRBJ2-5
TGCAGTGCTAGTCCTTGGGCCTTCCAAGAGACCCAGTACTTC
CSASPWAFQETQYF
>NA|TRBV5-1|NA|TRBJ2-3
TGCGCCAGCAGCTTTCAGGGCGGCACAGATACGCAGTATTTT
CASSFQGGTDTQYF